This T cell receptor beta chain was captured in a study of T cells in Graves' hyperthyroidism and ophthalmopathy. On the study more broadly: At the time of initial diagnosis and before any treatment, peripheral blood was collected. Study-wide findings and caveats: Separating ophthalmopathy from stable hyperthyroidism was achieved by a 13 V-J model.

The ends lost 5 bases at V and 2 bases at J; junction bases unmatched: 8. The CDR3 is made up of 15 amino acids. Amplification of TCR beta CDR3 regions was performed using RNA transcripts as template. Initially, a first-round RT-PCR of the TCR CDR3 employed the HTBI primer set. TCRdb itself ran the multiplex PCR reads through MiXCR, one entry per CDR3 protein. The table lists approximately 600,000 distinct CDR3 sequences, around 15% of them singletons. Comment on this clonotype: Its cognate antigen is unknown.

This receptor was obtained from a woman between 35 and 50 years old with Graves' ophthalmopathy. Sample: blood. The rearrangement joins TRBV12-3 or TRBV12-4 to TRBJ2-7; 8 bases line up with TRBD2. The CDR3: CASSPSGSLPYEQYF. As DNA, the CDR3 is TGTGCCAGCAGTCCCAGCGGGAGTCTCCCCTACGAGCAGTACTTC.